The subject of this entry is one T cell receptor (beta chain). Losses at the gene ends were 4 bases for V and 8 bases for J; bases not matched to a gene: 5. This CDR3 spans 13 amino acids. Per the germline V gene, CDR1 is LNHDA and CDR2 is SQIVND (reference sequence). Data came from immunoSEQ multiplex PCR; TCRdb stores just in-frame clones and leaves some out. The table includes about 64,000 clones, approximately 78% detected once. This record belongs to a study of blood T cell repertoires in COVID-19. The receptor was isolated from a human donor in a cohort sampled during active COVID-19. Input material: peripheral blood. V gene TRBV19 combines with J gene TRBJ1-2; 9 bases fit TRBD1. This CDR3 reads CASSRDRAGGYTF. The CDR3 DNA is TGTGCCAGTAGTAGGGACAGGGCAGGCGGCTACACCTTC.